This is a list of T cell receptor beta chains from one sample in a study of cytomegalovirus exposure and HLA in healthy donors. Profiled with immunoSEQ multiplex PCR; TCRdb holds only in-frame clones, not every one. Here the sample spans roughly 130,000 clones, 60% to 75% being singletons. The material sequenced was PBMCs. The receptors derive from a woman aged 50 to 60 in good health and CMV-seropositive. Both conserved end residues are part of each CDR3.

j_call v_call cdr3_aa
TRBJ1-6 TRBV7-9 CASSLGTGTGNSPLHF
TRBJ1-4 TRBV19 CASSISFGGAVGEKLFF
TRBJ2-3 TRBV6-1 CASRAAGGFTDTQYF
TRBJ1-4 TRBV5-5 CASSLFTGGEEKLFF
TRBJ2-1 TRBV11-2 CASSLGVLAGVFDEQFF
TRBJ2-7 TRBV5-6 CASSLGQGYYEQYF
TRBJ2-7 TRBV5-4 CASSSGLAGDEQYF
TRBJ2-3 TRBV4-2 CASSQRSAGGATDTQYF
TRBJ2-1 TRBV6-6 CASSPLAGGPGEQFF
TRBJ2-3 TRBV11-3 CASSLGAGTDTQYF
TRBJ2-3 TRBV10-3 CAITSGVSDTQYF
TRBJ2-7 TRBV2 CASYQDRGAGEQYF
TRBJ2-7 TRBV7-2 CASSSTSGDGYEQYF
TRBJ2-7 TRBV14 CASSARDYNPLFRYF
TRBJ1-4 TRBV6-1 CASSGRQGGFLFF
TRBJ1-1 TRBV7-2 CASSVTVNTEAFF
TRBJ1-2 TRBV6-5 CASSYRGQVNGYTF
TRBJ1-6 TRBV2 CASRIGREGAPLHF
TRBJ2-3 TRBV10-3 CAISESNGGLDTQYF
TRBJ2-4 TRBV2 CASSSSGDIQYF
TRBJ2-3 TRBV6-5 CASTRTGTDTQYF
TRBJ1-6 TRBV4-1 CASSQEGADSPLHF
TRBJ1-5 TRBV15 CATSSSFGGQGYQPQHF
TRBJ2-6 TRBV5-4 CASSVSDRADGANVLTF
TRBJ1-4 TRBV4-1 CASSLGLQANEKLFF
TRBJ2-5 TRBV11-3 CASSPRTPTGGATQYF
TRBJ2-3 TRBV6-1 CASSVEDATDTQYF
TRBJ1-2 TRBV6-6 CASSLTDYGYTF
TRBJ1-3 TRBV6-5 CASRGGVSGNTIYF
TRBJ1-3 TRBV9 CASSVQGGNTIYF
TRBJ1-3 TRBV6-1 CASSASGNTIYF
TRBJ1-1 TRBV7-9 CASREGDSDAFF
TRBJ1-1 TRBV14 CASSQIAGGEAFF
TRBJ1-1 TRBV18 CASSPGLNTEAFF
TRBJ2-6 TRBV19 CASSTTGPGANVLTF
TRBJ2-5 TRBV19 CASGGTGRQTQYF
- TRBV25-1 CASRTGLAGSYEQYF